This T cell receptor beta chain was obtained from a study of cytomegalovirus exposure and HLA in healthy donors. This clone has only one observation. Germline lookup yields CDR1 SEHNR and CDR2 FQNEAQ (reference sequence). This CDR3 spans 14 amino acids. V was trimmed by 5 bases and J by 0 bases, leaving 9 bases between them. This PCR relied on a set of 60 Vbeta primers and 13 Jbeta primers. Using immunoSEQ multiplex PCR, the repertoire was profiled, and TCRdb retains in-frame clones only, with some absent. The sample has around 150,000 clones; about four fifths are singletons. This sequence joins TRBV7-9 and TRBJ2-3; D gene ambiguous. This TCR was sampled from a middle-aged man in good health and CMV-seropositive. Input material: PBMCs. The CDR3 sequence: CASSRDSSTDTQYF. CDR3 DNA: TGTGCCAGCAGCCGAGATTCTAGCACAGATACGCAGTATTTT.